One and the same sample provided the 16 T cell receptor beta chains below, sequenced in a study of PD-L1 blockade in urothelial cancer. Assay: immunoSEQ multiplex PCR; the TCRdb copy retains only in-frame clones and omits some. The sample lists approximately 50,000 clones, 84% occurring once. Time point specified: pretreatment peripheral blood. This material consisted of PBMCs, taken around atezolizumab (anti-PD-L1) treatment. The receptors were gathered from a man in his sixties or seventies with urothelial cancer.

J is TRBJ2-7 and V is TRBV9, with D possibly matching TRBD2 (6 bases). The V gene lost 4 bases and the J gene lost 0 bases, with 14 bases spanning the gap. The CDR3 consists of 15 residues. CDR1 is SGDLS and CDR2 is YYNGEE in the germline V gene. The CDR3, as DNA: TGTGCCAGCAGCCCTCAGGCCGGGGGCTCCTACGAGCAGTACTTC. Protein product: CASSPQAGGSYEQYF.

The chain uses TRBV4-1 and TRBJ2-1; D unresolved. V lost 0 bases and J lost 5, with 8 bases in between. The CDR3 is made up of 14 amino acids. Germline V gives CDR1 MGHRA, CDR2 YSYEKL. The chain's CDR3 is CASSQDNNNNEQFF. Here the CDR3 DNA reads TGCGCCAGCAGCCAAGATAACAATAACAATGAGCAGTTCTTC.

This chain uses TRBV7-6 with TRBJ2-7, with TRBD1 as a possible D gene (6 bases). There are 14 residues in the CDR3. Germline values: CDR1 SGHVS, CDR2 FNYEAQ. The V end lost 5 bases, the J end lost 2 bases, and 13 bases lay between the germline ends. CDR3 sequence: CASSPTDRTYEQYF. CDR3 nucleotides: TGTGCCAGCAGCCCTACCGACAGGACCTACGAGCAGTACTTC. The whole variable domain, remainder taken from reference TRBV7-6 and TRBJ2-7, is GAGVSQSPRYKVTKRGQDVALRCDPISGHVSLYWYRQALGQGPEFLTYFNYEAQQDKSGLPNDRFSAERPEGSISTLTIQRTEQRDSAMYRCASSPTDRTYEQYFGPGTRLTVT.

The CDR3 DNA sequence: TGCGCCAGCAGCGAGACAGGGAGGGGAAACACCATATATTTT. It translates to CASSETGRGNTIYF. V usage is TRBV5-1 and J usage is TRBJ1-3; 7 nucleotides agree with TRBD1. V shed 4 bases, J shed 4 bases, and the junction held 5 bases outside the gene matches. Germline V CDR1 and CDR2: SGHRS, YFSETQ. The CDR3 extends over 14 amino acids.

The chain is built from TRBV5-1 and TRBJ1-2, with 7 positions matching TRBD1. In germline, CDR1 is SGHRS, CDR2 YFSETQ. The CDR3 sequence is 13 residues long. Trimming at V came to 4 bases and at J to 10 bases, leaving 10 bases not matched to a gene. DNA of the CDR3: TGCGCCAGCAGCCCGGAGGGGACAGAACCCTACACCTTC. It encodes CASSPEGTEPYTF.

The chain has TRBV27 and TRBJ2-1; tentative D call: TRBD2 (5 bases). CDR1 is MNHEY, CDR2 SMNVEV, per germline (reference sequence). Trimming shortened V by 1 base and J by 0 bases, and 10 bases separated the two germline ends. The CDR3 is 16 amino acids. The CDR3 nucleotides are TGTGCCAGCAGTTTATGGAGCGGTCCCTCCTACAATGAGCAGTTCTTC. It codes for CASSLWSGPSYNEQFF.

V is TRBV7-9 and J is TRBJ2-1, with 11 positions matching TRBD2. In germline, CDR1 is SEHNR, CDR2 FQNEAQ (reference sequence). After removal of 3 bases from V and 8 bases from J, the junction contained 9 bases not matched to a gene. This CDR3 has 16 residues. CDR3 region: CASSFGGVAGGDEQFF. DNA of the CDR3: TGTGCCAGCAGCTTTGGGGGGGTAGCGGGAGGGGATGAGCAGTTCTTC. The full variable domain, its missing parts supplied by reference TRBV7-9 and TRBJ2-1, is DTGVSQNPRHKITKRGQNVTFRCDPISEHNRLYWYRQTLGQGPEFLTYFQNEAQLEKSRLLSDRFSAERPKGSFSTLEIQRTEQGDSAMYLCASSFGGVAGGDEQFFGPGTRLTVL.

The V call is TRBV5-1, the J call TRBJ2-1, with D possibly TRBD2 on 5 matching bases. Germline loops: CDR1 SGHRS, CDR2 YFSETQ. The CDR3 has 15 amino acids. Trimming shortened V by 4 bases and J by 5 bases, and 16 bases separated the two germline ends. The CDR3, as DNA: TGCGCCAGCAGCATAGGAAGCGGAATTGACAATGAGCAGTTCTTC. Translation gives CASSIGSGIDNEQFF.

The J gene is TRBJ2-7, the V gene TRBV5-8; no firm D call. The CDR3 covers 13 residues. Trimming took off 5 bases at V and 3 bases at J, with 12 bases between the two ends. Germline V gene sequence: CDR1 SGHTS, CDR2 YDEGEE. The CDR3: CASSSKPSYEQYF. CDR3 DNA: TGTGCCAGCAGTTCGAAACCGAGCTACGAGCAGTACTTC.

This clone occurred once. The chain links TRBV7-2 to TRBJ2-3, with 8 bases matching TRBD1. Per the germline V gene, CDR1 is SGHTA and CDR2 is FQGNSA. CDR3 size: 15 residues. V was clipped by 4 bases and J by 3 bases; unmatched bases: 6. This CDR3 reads CASSSDRGWTDTQYF. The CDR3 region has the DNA TGTGCCAGCAGCTCAGACAGGGGTTGGACAGATACGCAGTATTTT.

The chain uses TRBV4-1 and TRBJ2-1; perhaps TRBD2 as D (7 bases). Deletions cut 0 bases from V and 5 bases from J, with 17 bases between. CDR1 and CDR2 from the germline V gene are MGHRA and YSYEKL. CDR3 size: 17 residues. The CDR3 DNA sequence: TGCGCCAGCAGCCAAGATTTACGGGCGGGGGCCAACAATGAGCAGTTCTTC. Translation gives CASSQDLRAGANNEQFF.

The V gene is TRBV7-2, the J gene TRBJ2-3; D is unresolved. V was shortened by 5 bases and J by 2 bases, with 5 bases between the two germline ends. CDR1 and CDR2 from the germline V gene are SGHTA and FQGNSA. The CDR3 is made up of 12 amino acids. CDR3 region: CASSPYTDTQYF. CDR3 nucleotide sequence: TGTGCCAGCAGCCCGTACACAGATACGCAGTATTTT.

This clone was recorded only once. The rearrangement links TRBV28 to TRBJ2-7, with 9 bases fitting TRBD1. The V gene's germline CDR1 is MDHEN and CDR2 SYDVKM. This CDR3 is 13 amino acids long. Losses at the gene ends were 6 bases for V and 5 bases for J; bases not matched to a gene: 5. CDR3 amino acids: CASRGTGRNEQYF. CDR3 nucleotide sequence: TGTGCCAGCAGGGGGACAGGGCGAAACGAGCAGTACTTC.

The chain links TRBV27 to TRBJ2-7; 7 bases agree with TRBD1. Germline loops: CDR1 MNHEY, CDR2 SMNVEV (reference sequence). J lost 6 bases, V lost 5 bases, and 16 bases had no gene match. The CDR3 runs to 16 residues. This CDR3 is CASSTRQGGVWSEQYF. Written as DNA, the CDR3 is TGTGCCAGCAGTACTAGACAAGGGGGCGTATGGAGCGAGCAGTACTTC.

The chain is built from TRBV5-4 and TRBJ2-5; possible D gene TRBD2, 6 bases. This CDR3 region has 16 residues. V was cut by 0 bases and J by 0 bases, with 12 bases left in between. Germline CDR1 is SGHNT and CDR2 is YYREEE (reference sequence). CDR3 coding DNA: TGTGCCAGCAGCTTGGGACTTCGGAGGGACCAAGAGACCCAGTACTTC. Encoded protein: CASSLGLRRDQETQYF. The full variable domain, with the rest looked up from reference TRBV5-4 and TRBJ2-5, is ETGVTQSPTHLIKTRGQQVTLRCSSQSGHNTVSWYQQALGQGPQFIFQYYREEENGRGNFPPRFSGLQFPNYSSELNVNALELDDSALYLCASSLGLRRDQETQYFGPGTRLLVL.

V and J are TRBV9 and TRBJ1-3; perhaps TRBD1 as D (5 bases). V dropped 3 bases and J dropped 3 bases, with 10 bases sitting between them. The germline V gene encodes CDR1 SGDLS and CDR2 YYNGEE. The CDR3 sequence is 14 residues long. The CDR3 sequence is CASSEPRGGNTIYF. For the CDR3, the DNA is TGTGCCAGCAGCGAACCAAGGGGTGGAAACACCATATATTTT.